This entry lists 21 T cell receptor beta chains sequenced from one sample in a study of early T cells in non-severe SARS-CoV-2 infection (dated by TCRdb to the early 2020s). Library preparation employed 5' RACE. TCRdb names NextSeq 500 as the instrument used. Using fastp at Q25 and MiXCR, TCRdb reprocessed the public reads and kept productive beta chains. When rows share a CDR3 protein, they turn into one entry using the most common DNA and genes. The sample includes about 110,000 distinct CDR3 sequences, with around an eighth observed a single time. In total, the top ten clones hold 2.5% to 4% of the sample. The sample consisted of whole blood. These receptors were taken from an adult who was a healthcare worker with PCR-confirmed SARS-CoV-2 infection or an uninfected control (not recorded which).

This clonotype was seen many times. J is TRBJ2-7 and V is TRBV29-1; the D is unclear. Trimming took 0 bases from V and 4 from J, leaving 7 bases between them. CDR3 length equals 12 residues. CDR1 and CDR2 (germline): SQVTM, ANQGSEA. Here the CDR3 DNA reads TGCAGCGTTGAAGAGGGCCGGTACGAGCAGTACTTC. It translates to CSVEEGRYEQYF.

V usage is TRBV3-1 and J usage is TRBJ1-1; D is undetermined. CDR3 length: 14 amino acids. Trimming stripped 4 bases from V and 4 bases from J, with 13 bases between. Germline-derived CDR1 and CDR2 are LGHDT and YNNKEL (reference sequence). In DNA form, the CDR3 reads TGTGCCAGCAGCCCATATGGGGTAACCACTGAAGCTTTCTTT. Translating gives CASSPYGVTTEAFF.

The rearrangement uses TRBV28 and TRBJ2-5, with D maybe TRBD2 (5 bases). The ends were cut back, 6 bases at V and 5 bases at J, with 13 bases in the middle. The CDR3 loop spans 13 amino acids. The germline V gene encodes CDR1 MDHEN and CDR2 SYDVKM. The CDR3 DNA reads as TGTGCCAGCAGCCTACCGGGGATCGAGACCCAGTACTTC. Encoded protein: CASSLPGIETQYF.

This clonotype has only a few counts. This chain links TRBV25-1 with TRBJ2-2; perhaps TRBD1 as D (5 bases). This CDR3 region has 15 residues. Looked up from germline, CDR1 is MGHDK and CDR2 is SYGVNS. Trimming left V 2 bases short and J 5 bases short, with 12 bases between. CDR3 sequence (DNA): TGTGCCAGCAGTGAAGCCAGGGTTAGGACCGGGGAGCTGTTTTTT. This codes for CASSEARVRTGELFF.

This clonotype was recorded a few times. The gene calls are TRBV7-8 and TRBJ2-1, with 10 nucleotides matching TRBD2. The CDR3 runs 16 residues. Losses at the gene ends were 4 bases for V and 5 bases for J; bases not matched to a gene: 8. The germline V gene has CDR1 SGHVS and CDR2 FQNEAQ. DNA of the CDR3: TGTGCCAGCAGCTCCCTGACTAGCGGGTCGCACAATGAGCAGTTCTTC. Translated, it gives CASSSLTSGSHNEQFF.

There are a few counts of this clonotype. The CDR3 DNA sequence: TGCGCCAGCCGAGCAGGGCGCCACGAGCAGTACTTC. It codes for CASRAGRHEQYF. This chain connects TRBV10-2 to TRBJ2-7, with TRBD1 as a possible D gene (5 bases). The germline V and J ends were trimmed by 8 bases and 5 bases, with 13 bases remaining between them. The CDR3 covers 12 residues. Germline CDR1 and CDR2: WSHSY and SAAADI.

The sample holds a few counts of this clonotype. V gene TRBV7-8 combines with J gene TRBJ2-2; 8 positions agree with TRBD1. Germline CDR1 reads SGHVS; CDR2 reads FQNEAQ. This CDR3 is 15 amino acids long. The V gene end was trimmed by 4 bases and the J gene end by 8 bases; junction bases not matched to a gene: 9. CDR3 coding DNA: TGTGCCAGCAGCTGGGACAGGTGGTTGACGGGGGAGCTGTTTTTT. Protein: CASSWDRWLTGELFF.

This clonotype was seen many times. The J gene is TRBJ1-2, the V gene TRBV7-9, with D maybe TRBD1 (5 bases). Germline V lookup: CDR1 SEHNR, CDR2 FQNEAQ (reference sequence). The V and J ends lost 5 bases and 3 bases respectively, with 16 bases between them. The CDR3 runs to 15 residues. The DNA for the CDR3 is TGTGCCAGCAGCCTGGGCGAGGGGACCCACTATGGCTACACCTTC. It is translated as CASSLGEGTHYGYTF. Variable domain in full (rest from reference TRBV7-9 and TRBJ1-2): DTGVSQNPRHKITKRGQNVTFRCDPISEHNRLYWYRQTLGQGPEFLTYFQNEAQLEKSRLLSDRFSAERPKGSFSTLEIQRTEQGDSAMYLCASSLGEGTHYGYTFGSGTRLTVV.

This clonotype has just a few counts. Its ends do not fully match the called genes, so a read error is possible. J is TRBJ2-1 and V is TRBV28; the D gene is possibly TRBD2 (6 bases). The CDR3 is 15 amino acids. Germline-derived CDR1 and CDR2 are MDHEN and SYDVKM. CDR3 in amino acids: CANSFGRGIYNEQFF. DNA of the CDR3: TGTGCCAACAGTTTTGGGCGGGGTATCTACAATGAGCAGTTCTTC.

Only a few counts were recorded for this clonotype. The chain carries TRBV11-3 and TRBJ2-4; D call uncertain. V lost 0 bases and J 4 bases, leaving 16 bases between the germline ends. CDR3 size: 17 residues. The germline V gene has CDR1 SGHNT and CDR2 YENEEA. The CDR3 loop is CASSLDGPRRTKNIQYF. The CDR3 bases are TGTGCCAGCAGCTTAGATGGCCCCCGACGAACGAAAAACATTCAGTACTTC.

This clonotype has a handful of counts. The J gene is TRBJ1-4, the V gene TRBV12-3 or TRBV12-4; TRBD1 might be the D (5 bases). This CDR3 is 15 amino acids long. V gave up 6 bases and J gave up 7 bases, with 18 bases separating them. The CDR3 coding sequence is TGTGCCAGCAGATCCGCCCCCCCGGGGACTGAAAAACTGTTTTTT. Its translation is CASRSAPPGTEKLFF.

Comments on this clonotype: A much larger clonotype is one base distant, so this may be a read error. This chain connects TRBV7-2 to TRBJ2-1; D is ambiguous. The CDR3 covers 13 residues. From germline, CDR1 is SGHTA and CDR2 FQGNSA. Here the CDR3 DNA reads TGTGCCAGCAGCTTAGGCTCCTACAATGAGCAGTCCTTC. The encoded protein is CASSLGSYNEQSF. The whole variable domain, remainder taken from reference TRBV7-2 and TRBJ2-1, is GAGVSQSPSNKVTEKGKDVELRCDPISGHTALYWYRQSLGQGLEFLIYFQGNSAPDKSGLPSDRFSAERTGGSVSTLTIQRTQQEDSAVYLCASSLGSYNEQSFGPGTRLTVL.

This clonotype occurred many times. The genes are TRBV29-1 and TRBJ1-5, with D hard to call. Looked up from germline, CDR1 is SQVTM and CDR2 is ANQGSEA. Trimming removed 7 bases from V and 7 bases from J, with 17 bases in between. The CDR3 totals 13 residues. The CDR3 DNA is TGCAGCGCCAAAGAGTCCCCGGGGCAGCCCCAGCATTTT. It yields the protein CSAKESPGQPQHF.

Written as DNA, the CDR3 is TGTGCCAGCAGCCAAGGGGCCAGGGGTAGCGAGCAGTACTTC. It encodes CASSQGARGSEQYF. V usage is TRBV14 and J usage is TRBJ2-7; a possible D gene is TRBD1 (6 bases). CDR3 length equals 14 residues. Trimming shortened V by 1 base and J by 6 bases, and 13 bases separated the two germline ends. The V gene's germline CDR1 is SGHDN and CDR2 FVKESK.

This clonotype was recorded many times. The chain uses TRBV5-1 and TRBJ1-4; D unclear. CDR1 is SGHRS and CDR2 is YFSETQ in the germline V gene. The CDR3 runs 14 residues. V dropped 1 base and J dropped 2 bases, with 6 bases sitting between them. The CDR3 nucleotides are TGCGCCAGCAGCTTGTCGGGCACTAATGAAAAACTGTTTTTT. Translated, it gives CASSLSGTNEKLFF. The whole variable domain, filled in from reference TRBV5-1 and TRBJ1-4, reads KAGVTQTPRYLIKTRGQQVTLSCSPISGHRSVSWYQQTPGQGLQFLFEYFSETQRNKGNFPGRFSGRQFSNSRSEMNVSTLELGDSALYLCASSLSGTNEKLFFGSGTQLSVL.

The genes are TRBV29-1 and TRBJ1-1; D remains ambiguous. The CDR3 consists of 10 residues. Trimming took off 4 bases at V and 2 bases at J, with 2 bases between the two ends. Looked up from germline, CDR1 is SQVTM and CDR2 is ANQGSEA. The CDR3 DNA sequence: TGCAGCGTTGCCAACACTGAAGCTTTCTTT. It yields the protein CSVANTEAFF. Full variable domain (remainder filled in from reference TRBV29-1 and TRBJ1-1): SAVISQKPSRDICQRGTSLTIQCQVDSQVTMMFWYRQQPGQSLTLIATANQGSEATYESGFVIDKFPISRPNLTFSTLTVSNMSPEDSSIYLCSVANTEAFFGQGTRLTVV.

This clonotype occurred many times. The chain has TRBV10-3 and TRBJ1-5, with D hard to call. Germline V gene sequence: CDR1 ENHRY, CDR2 SYGVKD. The germline V and J ends were trimmed by 3 bases and 7 bases, with 10 bases remaining between them. This CDR3 spans 13 amino acids. CDR3 in amino acids: CAISDPAGQPQHF. The CDR3, as DNA: TGTGCCATCAGTGATCCCGCGGGGCAGCCCCAGCATTTT.

This clonotype was counted ten times or more. J is TRBJ2-5 and V is TRBV29-1; D assignment may be TRBD1 or TRBD2 (5 bases each). The CDR3 loop spans 12 amino acids. The V end lost 5 bases, the J end lost 5 bases, and 12 bases lay between the germline ends. Germline loops: CDR1 SQVTM, CDR2 ANQGSEA. The CDR3: CSVRPEGETQYF. The CDR3 DNA is TGCAGCGTTCGACCTGAGGGGGAGACCCAGTACTTC.

The CDR3 here is CSVDDRGLYGYTF. The CDR3 nucleotides read TGCAGCGTTGACGACAGGGGGCTCTATGGCTACACCTTC. The V call is TRBV29-1, the J call TRBJ1-2; 10 bases match TRBD1. The trim removed 3 bases at V and 4 bases at J, leaving 2 bases unmatched. From germline, CDR1 is SQVTM and CDR2 ANQGSEA. The CDR3 contains 13 residues.

This clonotype came up a few times. J is TRBJ1-3 and V is TRBV29-1, with 7 bases identical to TRBD1. CDR3 length: 14 amino acids. In germline, CDR1 is SQVTM, CDR2 ANQGSEA. Trimming took 7 bases from V and 2 from J; bases not matched to a gene: 8. This CDR3 is CSADKQGTGNTIYF. CDR3 coding DNA: TGCAGCGCAGATAAACAGGGGACTGGAAACACCATATATTTT.

J is TRBJ1-1 and V is TRBV7-6, with TRBD1 matching over 10 bases. The germline V gene has CDR1 SGHVS and CDR2 FNYEAQ. The V and J ends lost 5 bases and 8 bases, in that order; junction bases with no gene match: 5. The CDR3 totals 13 residues. The CDR3 protein is CASSGDRGEEAFF. The CDR3 region has the DNA TGTGCCAGCAGCGGGGACAGGGGCGAGGAAGCTTTCTTT.